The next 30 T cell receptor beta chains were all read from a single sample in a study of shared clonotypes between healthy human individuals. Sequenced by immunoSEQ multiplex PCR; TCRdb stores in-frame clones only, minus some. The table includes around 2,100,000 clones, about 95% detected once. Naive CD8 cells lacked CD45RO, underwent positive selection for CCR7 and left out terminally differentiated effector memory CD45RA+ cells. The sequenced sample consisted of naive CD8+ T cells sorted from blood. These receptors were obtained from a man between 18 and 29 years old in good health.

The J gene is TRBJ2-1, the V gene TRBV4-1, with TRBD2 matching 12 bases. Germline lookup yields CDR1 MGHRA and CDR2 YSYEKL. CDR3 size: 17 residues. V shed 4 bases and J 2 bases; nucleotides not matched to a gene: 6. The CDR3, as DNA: TGCGCCAGCAGCCTGACTAGCGGGAGCGTACCCTACAATGAGCAGTTCTTC. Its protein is CASSLTSGSVPYNEQFF.

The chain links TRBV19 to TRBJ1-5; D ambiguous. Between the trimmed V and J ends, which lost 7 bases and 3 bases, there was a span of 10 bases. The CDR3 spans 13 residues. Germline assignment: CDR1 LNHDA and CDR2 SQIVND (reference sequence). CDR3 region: CASTRASNQPQHF. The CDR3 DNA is TGTGCCAGTACGCGGGCATCCAATCAGCCCCAGCATTTT.

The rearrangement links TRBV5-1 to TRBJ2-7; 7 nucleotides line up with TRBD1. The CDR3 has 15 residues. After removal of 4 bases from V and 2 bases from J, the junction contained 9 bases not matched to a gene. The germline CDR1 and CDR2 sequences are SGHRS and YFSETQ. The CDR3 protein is CASSPTGTVPYEQYF. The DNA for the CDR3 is TGCGCCAGCAGCCCAACCGGGACAGTCCCCTACGAGCAGTACTTC.

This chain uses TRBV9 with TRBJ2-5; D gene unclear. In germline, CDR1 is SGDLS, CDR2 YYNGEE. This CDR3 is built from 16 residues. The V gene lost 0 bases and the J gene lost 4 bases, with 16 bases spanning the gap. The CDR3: CASSVGIASSTETQYF. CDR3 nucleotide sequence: TGTGCCAGCAGCGTAGGTATCGCCAGTTCAACAGAGACCCAGTACTTC.

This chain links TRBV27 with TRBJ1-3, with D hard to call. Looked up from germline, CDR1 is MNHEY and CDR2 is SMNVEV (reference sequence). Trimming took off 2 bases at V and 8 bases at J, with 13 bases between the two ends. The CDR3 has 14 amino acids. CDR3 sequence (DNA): TGTGCCAGCAGTTTACATCTTTCCGCGGACACCATATATTTT. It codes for CASSLHLSADTIYF.

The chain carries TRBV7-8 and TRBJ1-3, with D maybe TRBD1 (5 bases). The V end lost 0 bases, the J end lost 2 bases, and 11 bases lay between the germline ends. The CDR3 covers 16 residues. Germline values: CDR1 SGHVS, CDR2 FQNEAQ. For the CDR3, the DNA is TGTGCCAGCAGCTTAGCGCAGGGAGGAACTGGAAACACCATATATTTT. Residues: CASSLAQGGTGNTIYF.

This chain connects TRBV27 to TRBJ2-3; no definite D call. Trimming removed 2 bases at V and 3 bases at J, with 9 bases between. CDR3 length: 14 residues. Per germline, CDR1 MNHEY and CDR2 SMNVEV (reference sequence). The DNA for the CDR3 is TGTGCCAGCAGTTTAAAGGGTTGGACAGATACGCAGTATTTT. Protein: CASSLKGWTDTQYF.

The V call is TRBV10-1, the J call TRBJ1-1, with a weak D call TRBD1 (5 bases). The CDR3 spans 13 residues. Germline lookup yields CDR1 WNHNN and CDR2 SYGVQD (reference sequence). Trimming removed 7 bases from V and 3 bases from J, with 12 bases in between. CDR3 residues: CASIRAGDTEAFF. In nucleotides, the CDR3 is TGCGCCAGCATCAGGGCGGGGGACACTGAAGCTTTCTTT.

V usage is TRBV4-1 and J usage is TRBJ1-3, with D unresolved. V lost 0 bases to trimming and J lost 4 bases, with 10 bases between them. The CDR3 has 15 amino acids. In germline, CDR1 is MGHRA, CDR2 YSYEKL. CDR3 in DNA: TGCGCCAGCAGCCAAGATGCGACTACCGGAAACACCATATATTTT. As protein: CASSQDATTGNTIYF.

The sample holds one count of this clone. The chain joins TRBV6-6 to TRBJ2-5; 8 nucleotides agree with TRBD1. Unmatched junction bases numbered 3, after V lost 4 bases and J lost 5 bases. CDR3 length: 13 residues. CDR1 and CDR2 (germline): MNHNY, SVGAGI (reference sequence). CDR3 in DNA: TGTGCCAGCAGTTTAGACAGGGGTGAGACCCAGTACTTC. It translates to CASSLDRGETQYF.

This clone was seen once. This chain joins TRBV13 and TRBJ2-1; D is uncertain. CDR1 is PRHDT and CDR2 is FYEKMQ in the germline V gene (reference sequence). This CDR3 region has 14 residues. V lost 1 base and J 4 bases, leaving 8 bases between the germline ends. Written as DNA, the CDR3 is TGTGCCAGCAGCTTAGTAAAGCTTTACAATGAGCAGTTCTTC. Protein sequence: CASSLVKLYNEQFF.

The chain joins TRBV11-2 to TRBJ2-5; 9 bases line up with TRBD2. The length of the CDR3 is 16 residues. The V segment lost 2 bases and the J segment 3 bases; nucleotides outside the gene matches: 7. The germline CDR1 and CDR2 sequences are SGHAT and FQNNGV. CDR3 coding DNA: TGTGCCAGCAGCTTATTGACTAGCGGCCCGAAAGAGACCCAGTACTTC. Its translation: CASSLLTSGPKETQYF.

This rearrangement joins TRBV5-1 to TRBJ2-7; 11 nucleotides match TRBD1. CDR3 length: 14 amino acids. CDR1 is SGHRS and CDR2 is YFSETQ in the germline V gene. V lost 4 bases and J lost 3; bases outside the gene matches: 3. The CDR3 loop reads CASSVGTGGYEQYF. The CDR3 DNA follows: TGCGCCAGCAGCGTGGGGACAGGGGGCTACGAGCAGTACTTC. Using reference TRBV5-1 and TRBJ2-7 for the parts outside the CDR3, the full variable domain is KAGVTQTPRYLIKTRGQQVTLSCSPISGHRSVSWYQQTPGQGLQFLFEYFSETQRNKGNFPGRFSGRQFSNSRSEMNVSTLELGDSALYLCASSVGTGGYEQYFGPGTRLTVT.

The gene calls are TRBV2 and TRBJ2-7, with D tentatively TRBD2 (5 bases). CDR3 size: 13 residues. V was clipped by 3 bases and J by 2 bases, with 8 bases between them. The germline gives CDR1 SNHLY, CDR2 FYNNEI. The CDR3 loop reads CASSESGTYEQYF. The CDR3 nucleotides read TGTGCCAGCAGTGAGAGCGGAACCTACGAGCAGTACTTC.

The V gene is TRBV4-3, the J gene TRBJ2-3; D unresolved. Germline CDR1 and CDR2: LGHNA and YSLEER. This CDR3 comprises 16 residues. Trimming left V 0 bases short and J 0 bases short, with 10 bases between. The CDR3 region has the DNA TGCGCCAGCAGCCAAGATCCGGAAACTAGCACAGATACGCAGTATTTT. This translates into CASSQDPETSTDTQYF.

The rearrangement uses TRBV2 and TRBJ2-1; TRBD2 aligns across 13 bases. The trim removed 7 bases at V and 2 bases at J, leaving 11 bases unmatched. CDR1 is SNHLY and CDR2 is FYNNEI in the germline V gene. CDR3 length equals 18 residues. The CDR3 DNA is TGTGCCAGCACCAAACTAGCGGGGGGGCCTACGCCCTACAATGAGCAGTTCTTC. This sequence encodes CASTKLAGGPTPYNEQFF.

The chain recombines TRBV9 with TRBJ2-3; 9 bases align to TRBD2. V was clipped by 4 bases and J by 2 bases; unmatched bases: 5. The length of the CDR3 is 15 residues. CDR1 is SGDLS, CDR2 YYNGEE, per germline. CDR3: CASSRLAAPTDTQYF. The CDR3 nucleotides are TGTGCCAGCAGCAGACTAGCGGCGCCCACAGATACGCAGTATTTT.

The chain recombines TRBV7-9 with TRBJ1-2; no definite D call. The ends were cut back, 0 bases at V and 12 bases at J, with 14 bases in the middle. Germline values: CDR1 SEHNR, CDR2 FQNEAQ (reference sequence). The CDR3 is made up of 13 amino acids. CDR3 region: CASSLARLLWHTF. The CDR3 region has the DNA TGTGCCAGCAGCTTAGCGCGCCTGCTATGGCACACCTTC.

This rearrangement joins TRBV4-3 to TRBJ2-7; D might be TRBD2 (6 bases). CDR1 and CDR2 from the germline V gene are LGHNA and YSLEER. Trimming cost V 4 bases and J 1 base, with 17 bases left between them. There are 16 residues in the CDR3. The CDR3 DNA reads TGCGCCAGCAGCCCGTCATTAGCGGACTCTTCCTACGAGCAGTACTTC. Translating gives CASSPSLADSSYEQYF.

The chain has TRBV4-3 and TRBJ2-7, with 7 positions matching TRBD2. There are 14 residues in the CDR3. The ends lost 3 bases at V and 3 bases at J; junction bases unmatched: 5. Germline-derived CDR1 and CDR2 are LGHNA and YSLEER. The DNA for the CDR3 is TGCGCCAGCAGCCATGGCGGGAGTTACTACGAGCAGTACTTC. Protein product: CASSHGGSYYEQYF.

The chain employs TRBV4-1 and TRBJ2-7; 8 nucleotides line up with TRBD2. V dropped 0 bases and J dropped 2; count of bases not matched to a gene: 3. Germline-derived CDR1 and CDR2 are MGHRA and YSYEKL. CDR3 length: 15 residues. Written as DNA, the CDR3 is TGCGCCAGCAGCCAAGAAAGCGGGGGAACCTACGAGCAGTACTTC. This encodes CASSQESGGTYEQYF.

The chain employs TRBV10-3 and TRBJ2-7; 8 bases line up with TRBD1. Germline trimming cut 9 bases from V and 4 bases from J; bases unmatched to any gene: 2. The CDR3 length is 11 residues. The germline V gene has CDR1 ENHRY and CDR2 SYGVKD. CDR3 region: CAMGTGYEQYF. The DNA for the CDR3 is TGTGCCATGGGGACAGGTTACGAGCAGTACTTC.

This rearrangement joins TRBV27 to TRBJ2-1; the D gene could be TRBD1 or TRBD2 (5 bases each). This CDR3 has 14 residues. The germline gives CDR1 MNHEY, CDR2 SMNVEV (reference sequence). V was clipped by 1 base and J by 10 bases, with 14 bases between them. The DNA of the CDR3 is TGTGCCAGCAGTTTATTGGGAATAGGGACCGAGCAGTTCTTC. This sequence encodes CASSLLGIGTEQFF.

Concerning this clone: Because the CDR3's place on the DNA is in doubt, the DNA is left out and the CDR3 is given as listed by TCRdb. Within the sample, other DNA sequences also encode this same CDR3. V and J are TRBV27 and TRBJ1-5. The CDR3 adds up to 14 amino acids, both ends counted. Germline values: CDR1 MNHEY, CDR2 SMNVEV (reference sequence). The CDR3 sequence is CASSFGAGGQPQHF.

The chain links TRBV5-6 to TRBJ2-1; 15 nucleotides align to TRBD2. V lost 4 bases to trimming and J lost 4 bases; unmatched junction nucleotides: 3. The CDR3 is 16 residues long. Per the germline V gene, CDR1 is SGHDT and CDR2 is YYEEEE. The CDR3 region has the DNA TGTGCCAGCAGCCACGGGACTAGCGGGGGGTACAATGAGCAGTTCTTC. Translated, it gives CASSHGTSGGYNEQFF.

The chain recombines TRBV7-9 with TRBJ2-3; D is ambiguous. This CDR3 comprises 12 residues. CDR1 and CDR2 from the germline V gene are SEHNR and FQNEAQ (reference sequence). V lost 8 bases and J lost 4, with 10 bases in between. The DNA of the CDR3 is TGTGCCAGCTCAGGTGGAGCAGATACGCAGTATTTT. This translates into CASSGGADTQYF.

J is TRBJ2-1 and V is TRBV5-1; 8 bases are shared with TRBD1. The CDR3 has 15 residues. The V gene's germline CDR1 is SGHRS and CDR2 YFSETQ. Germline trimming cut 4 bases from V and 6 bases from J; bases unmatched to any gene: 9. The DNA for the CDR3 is TGCGCCAGCAGCATCTCGACAGGGGTTCCCAATGAGCAGTTCTTC. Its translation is CASSISTGVPNEQFF. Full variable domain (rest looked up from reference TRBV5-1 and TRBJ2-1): KAGVTQTPRYLIKTRGQQVTLSCSPISGHRSVSWYQQTPGQGLQFLFEYFSETQRNKGNFPGRFSGRQFSNSRSEMNVSTLELGDSALYLCASSISTGVPNEQFFGPGTRLTVL.

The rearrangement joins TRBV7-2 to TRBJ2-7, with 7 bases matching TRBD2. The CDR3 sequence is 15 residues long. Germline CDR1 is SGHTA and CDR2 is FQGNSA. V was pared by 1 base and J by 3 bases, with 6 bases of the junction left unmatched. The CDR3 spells CASSLGPAGDYEQYF. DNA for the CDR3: TGTGCCAGCAGCTTAGGCCCCGCGGGAGACTACGAGCAGTACTTC. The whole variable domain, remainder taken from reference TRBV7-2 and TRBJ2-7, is GAGVSQSPSNKVTEKGKDVELRCDPISGHTALYWYRQSLGQGLEFLIYFQGNSAPDKSGLPSDRFSAERTGGSVSTLTIQRTQQEDSAVYLCASSLGPAGDYEQYFGPGTRLTVT.

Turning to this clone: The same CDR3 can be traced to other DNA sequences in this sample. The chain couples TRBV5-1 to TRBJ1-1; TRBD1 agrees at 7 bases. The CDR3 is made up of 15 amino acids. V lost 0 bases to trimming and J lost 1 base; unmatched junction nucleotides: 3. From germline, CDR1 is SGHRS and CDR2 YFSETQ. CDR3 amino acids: CASSLVGTANTEAFF. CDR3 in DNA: TGCGCCAGCAGCTTGGTTGGGACAGCGAACACTGAAGCTTTCTTT. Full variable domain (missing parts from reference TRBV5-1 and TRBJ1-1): KAGVTQTPRYLIKTRGQQVTLSCSPISGHRSVSWYQQTPGQGLQFLFEYFSETQRNKGNFPGRFSGRQFSNSRSEMNVSTLELGDSALYLCASSLVGTANTEAFFGQGTRLTVV.

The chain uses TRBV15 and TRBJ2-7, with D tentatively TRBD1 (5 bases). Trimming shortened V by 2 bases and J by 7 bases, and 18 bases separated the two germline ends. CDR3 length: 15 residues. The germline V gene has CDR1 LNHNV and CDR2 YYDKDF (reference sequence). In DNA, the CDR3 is TGTGCCACCAGCAGACCGAGCGCAGGGATTGGGGAGCAGTACTTC. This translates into CATSRPSAGIGEQYF.